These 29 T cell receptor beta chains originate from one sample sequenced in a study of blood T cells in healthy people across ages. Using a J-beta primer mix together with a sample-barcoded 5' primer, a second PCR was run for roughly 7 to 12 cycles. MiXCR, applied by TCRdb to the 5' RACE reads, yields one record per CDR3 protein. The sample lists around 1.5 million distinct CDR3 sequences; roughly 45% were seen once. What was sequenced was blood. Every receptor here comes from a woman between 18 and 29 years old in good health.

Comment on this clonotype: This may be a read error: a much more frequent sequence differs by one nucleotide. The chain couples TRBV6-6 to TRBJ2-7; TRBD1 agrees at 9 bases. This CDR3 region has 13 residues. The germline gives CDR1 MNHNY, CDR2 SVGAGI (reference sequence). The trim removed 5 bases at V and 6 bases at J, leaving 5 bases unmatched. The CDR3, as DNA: TGTGCCAGCAGTCGCGGACAGGGGCGCGAGCAGTACTTC. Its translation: CASSRGQGREQYF.

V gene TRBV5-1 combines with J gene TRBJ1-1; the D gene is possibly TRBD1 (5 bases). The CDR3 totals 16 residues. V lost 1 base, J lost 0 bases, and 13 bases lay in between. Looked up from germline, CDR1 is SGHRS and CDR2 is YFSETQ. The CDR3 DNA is TGCGCCAGCAGCTTGACGCCGGGGACCATGAACACTGAAGCTTTCTTT. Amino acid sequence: CASSLTPGTMNTEAFF.

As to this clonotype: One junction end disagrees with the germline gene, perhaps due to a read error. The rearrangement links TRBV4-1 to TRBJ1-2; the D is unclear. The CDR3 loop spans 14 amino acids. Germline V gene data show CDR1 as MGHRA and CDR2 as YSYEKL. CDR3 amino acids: CTSSQDSGGGGYTF. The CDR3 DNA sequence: TGCACCAGCAGCCAAGATTCAGGCGGCGGAGGCTACACCTTC.

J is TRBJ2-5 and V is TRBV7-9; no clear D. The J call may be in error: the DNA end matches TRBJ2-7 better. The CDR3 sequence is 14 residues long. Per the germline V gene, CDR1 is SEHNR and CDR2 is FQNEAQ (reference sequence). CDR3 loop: CASSLGYGSGEQYF. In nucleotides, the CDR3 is TGTGCCAGCAGCTTAGGGTATGGATCTGGCGAGCAGTACTTC.

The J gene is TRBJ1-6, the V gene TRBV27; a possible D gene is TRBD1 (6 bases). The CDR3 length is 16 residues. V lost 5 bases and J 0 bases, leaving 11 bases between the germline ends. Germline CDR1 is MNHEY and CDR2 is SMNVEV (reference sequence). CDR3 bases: TGTGCCAGCAGTGCGAACAGGGACTCCTATAATTCACCCCTCCACTTT. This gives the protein CASSANRDSYNSPLHF.

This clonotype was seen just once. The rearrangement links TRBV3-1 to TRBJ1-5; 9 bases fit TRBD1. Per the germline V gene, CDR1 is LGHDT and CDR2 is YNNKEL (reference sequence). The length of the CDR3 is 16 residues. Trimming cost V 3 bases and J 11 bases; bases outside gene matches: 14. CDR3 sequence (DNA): TGTGCCAGCAGCCAGGGAATTTGGACAGGGGATTTCGCCCAGCATTTT. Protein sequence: CASSQGIWTGDFAQHF. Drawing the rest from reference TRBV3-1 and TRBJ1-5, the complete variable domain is DTAVSQTPKYLVTQMGNDKSIKCEQNLGHDTMYWYKQDSKKFLKIMFSYNNKELIINETVPNRFSPKSPDKAHLNLHINSLELGDSAVYFCASSQGIWTGDFAQHFGDGTRLSIL.

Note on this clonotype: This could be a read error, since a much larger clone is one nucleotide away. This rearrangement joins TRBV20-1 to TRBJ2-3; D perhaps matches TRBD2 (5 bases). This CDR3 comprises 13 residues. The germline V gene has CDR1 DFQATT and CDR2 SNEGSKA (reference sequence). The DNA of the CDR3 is TGCAGTGCTAAGAGGGCCAGCACAGTTACGCAGTATTTT. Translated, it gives CSAKRASTVTQYF.

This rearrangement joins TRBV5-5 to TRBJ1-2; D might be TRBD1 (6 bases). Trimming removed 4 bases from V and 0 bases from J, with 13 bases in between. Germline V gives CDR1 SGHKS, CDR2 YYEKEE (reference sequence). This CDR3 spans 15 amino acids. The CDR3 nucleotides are TGTGCCAGCAGCCCGGGACAATCCGCTAACTATGGCTACACCTTC. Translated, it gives CASSPGQSANYGYTF.

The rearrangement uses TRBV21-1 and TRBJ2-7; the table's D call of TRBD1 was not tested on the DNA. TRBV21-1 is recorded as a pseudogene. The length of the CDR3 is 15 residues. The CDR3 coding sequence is TGTGCCAGCAGCGGTCCGGGACAGGGGAGGTACGAGCAGTACTTC. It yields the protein CASSGPGQGRYEQYF.

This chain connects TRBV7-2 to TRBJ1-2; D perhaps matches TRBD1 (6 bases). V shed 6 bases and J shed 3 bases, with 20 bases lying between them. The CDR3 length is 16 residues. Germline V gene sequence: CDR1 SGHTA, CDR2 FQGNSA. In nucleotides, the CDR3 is TGTGCCAGCAGTTCTTGGACCACAGGGCTCGACTATGGCTACACCTTC. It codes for CASSSWTTGLDYGYTF. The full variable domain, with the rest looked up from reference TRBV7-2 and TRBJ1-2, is GAGVSQSPSNKVTEKGKDVELRCDPISGHTALYWYRQSLGQGLEFLIYFQGNSAPDKSGLPSDRFSAERTGGSVSTLTIQRTQQEDSAVYLCASSSWTTGLDYGYTFGSGTRLTVV.

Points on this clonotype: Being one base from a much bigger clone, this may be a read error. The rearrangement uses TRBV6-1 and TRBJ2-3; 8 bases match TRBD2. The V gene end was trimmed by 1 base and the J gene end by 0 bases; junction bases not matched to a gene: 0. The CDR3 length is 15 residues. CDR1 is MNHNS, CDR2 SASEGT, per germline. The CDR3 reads CASSEVAGSTDTQYF. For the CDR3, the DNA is TGTGCCAGCAGTGAAGTAGCGGGAAGCACAGATACGCAGTATTTT.

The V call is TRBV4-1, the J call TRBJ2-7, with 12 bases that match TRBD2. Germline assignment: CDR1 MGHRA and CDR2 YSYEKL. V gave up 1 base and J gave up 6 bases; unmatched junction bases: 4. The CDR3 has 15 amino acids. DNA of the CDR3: TGCGCCAGCAGCCAAGGGACTAGCGGGGTGAGCGAGCAGTACTTC. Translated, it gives CASSQGTSGVSEQYF.

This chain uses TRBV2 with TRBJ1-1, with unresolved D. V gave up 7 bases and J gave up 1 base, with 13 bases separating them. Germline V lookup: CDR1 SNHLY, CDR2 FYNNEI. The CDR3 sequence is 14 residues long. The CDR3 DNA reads TGTGCCAGCACAGCTGGGCGGGGGAACACTGAAGCTTTCTTT. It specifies CASTAGRGNTEAFF.

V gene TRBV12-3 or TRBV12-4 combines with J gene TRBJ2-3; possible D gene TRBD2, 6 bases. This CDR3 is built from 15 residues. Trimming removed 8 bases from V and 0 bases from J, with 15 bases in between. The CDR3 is CASGSWGLSTDTQYF. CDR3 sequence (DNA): TGTGCCAGCGGTAGTTGGGGACTTAGCACAGATACGCAGTATTTT.

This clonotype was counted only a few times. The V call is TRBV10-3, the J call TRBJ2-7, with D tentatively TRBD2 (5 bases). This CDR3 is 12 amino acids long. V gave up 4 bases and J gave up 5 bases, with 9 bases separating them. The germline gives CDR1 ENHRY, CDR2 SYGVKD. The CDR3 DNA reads TGTGCCATCAGTGTGAAGGGAGACGAGCAGTACTTC. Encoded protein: CAISVKGDEQYF.

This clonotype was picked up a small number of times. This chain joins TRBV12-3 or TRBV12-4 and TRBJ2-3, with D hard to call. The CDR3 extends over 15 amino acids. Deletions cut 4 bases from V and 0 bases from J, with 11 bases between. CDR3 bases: TGTGCCAGCAGTTCCTTGGGCCGGAGCACAGATACGCAGTATTTT. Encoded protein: CASSSLGRSTDTQYF.

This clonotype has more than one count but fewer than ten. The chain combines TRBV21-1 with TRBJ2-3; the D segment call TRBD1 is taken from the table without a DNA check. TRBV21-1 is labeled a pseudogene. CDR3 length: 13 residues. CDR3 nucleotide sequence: TGTGCCCCAGGGGGCGCCCGCACAGATACGCAGTATTTT. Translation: CAPGGARTDTQYF.

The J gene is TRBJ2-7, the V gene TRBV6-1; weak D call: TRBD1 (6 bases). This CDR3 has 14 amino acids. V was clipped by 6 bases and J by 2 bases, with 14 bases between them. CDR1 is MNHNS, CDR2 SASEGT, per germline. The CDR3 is CASRESRDTYEQYF. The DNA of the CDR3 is TGTGCCAGCAGGGAAAGCAGGGACACCTACGAGCAGTACTTC.

The CDR3 region has the DNA TGTGCCTGGAGTAAAATCGGGACAGCATACAATGAGCAGTACTTC. This sequence encodes CAWSKIGTAYNEQYF. This rearrangement joins TRBV30 to TRBJ2-7, with 7 bases lining up with TRBD1. CDR1 is GTSNPN, CDR2 SVGIG, per germline (reference sequence). V was pared by 2 bases and J by 7 bases, with 14 bases of the junction left unmatched. CDR3 length equals 15 residues.

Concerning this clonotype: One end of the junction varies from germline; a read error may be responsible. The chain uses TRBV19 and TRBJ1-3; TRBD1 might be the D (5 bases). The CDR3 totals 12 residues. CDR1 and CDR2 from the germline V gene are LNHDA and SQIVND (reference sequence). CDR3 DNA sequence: TGCGCCAGTAGTGGAGGGACTGCGCCCATATATTTT. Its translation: CASSGGTAPIYF. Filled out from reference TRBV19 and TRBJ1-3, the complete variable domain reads DGGITQSPKYLFRKEGQNVTLSCEQNLNHDAMYWYRQDPGQGLRLIYYSQIVNDFQKGDIAEGYSVSREKKESFPLTVTSAQKNPTAFYLCASSGGTAPIYFGEGSWLTVV.

The CDR3 coding sequence is TGTGCCAGCAGCGCAAGCGGACTAGCGGGTACAGATACGCAGTATTTT. The encoded protein is CASSASGLAGTDTQYF. The chain couples TRBV7-9 to TRBJ2-3, with 11 bases that match TRBD2. Germline-derived CDR1 and CDR2 are SEHNR and FQNEAQ (reference sequence). The CDR3 runs 16 residues. V lost 5 bases and J lost 3; bases outside the gene matches: 7.

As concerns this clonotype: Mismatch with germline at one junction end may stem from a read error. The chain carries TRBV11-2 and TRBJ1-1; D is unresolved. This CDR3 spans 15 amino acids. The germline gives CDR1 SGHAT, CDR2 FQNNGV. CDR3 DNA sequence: TGTGCCGGCAGCGCTAACAGCTACATGAACACTGAAGCTTTCTTT. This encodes CAGSANSYMNTEAFF.

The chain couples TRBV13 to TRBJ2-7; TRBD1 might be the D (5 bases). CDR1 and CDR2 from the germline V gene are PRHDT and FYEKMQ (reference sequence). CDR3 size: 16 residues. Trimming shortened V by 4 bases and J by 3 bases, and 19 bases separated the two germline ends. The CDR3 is CASSSPPGDRSYEQYF. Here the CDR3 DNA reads TGTGCCAGCAGCTCACCCCCCGGAGACAGAAGCTACGAGCAGTACTTC. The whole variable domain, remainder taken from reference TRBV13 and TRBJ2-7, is AAGVIQSPRHLIKEKRETATLKCYPIPRHDTVYWYQQGPGQDPQFLISFYEKMQSDKGSIPDRFSAQQFSDYHSELNMSSLELGDSALYFCASSSPPGDRSYEQYFGPGTRLTVT.

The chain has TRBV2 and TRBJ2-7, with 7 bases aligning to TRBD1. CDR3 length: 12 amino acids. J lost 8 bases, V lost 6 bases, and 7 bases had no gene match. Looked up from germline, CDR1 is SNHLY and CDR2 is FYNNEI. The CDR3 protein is CASRRDSHKQYF. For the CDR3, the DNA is TGTGCCAGCAGGAGGGACAGTCACAAGCAGTACTTC. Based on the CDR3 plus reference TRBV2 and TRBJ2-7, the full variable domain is EPEVTQTPSHQVTQMGQEVILRCVPISNHLYFYWYRQILGQKVEFLVSFYNNEISEKSEIFDDQFSVERPDGSNFTLKIRSTKLEDSAMYFCASRRDSHKQYFGPGTRLTVT.

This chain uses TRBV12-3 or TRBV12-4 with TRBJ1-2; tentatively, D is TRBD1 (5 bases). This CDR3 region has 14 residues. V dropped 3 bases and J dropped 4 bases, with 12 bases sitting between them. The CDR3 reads CASSFGTPVYGYTF. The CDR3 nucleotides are TGTGCCAGCAGTTTTGGGACTCCAGTCTATGGCTACACCTTC.

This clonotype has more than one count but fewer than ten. The CDR3 protein is CASSPYSGRAYNEQFF. CDR3 nucleotide sequence: TGCGCCAGCAGCCCGTATAGCGGGAGGGCCTACAATGAGCAGTTCTTC. The V gene is TRBV4-1, the J gene TRBJ2-1, with 11 bases fitting TRBD2. The CDR3 loop spans 16 amino acids. Germline V lookup: CDR1 MGHRA, CDR2 YSYEKL. V gave up 4 bases and J gave up 2 bases; unmatched junction bases: 4.

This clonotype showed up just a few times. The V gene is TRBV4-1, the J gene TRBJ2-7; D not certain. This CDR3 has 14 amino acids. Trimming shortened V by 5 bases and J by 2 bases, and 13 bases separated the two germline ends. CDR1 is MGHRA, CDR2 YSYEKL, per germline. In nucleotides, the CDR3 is TGCGCCAGCAGCTATGCCAAAGAAGCCTACGAGCAGTACTTC. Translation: CASSYAKEAYEQYF.

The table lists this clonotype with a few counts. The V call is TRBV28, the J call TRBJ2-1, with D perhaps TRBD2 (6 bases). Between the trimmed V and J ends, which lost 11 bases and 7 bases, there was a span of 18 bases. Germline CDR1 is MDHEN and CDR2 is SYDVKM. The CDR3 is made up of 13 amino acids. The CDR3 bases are TGTGCCGCCAGGGACTCCCTTAGGAATGAGCAGTTCTTC. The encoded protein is CAARDSLRNEQFF.

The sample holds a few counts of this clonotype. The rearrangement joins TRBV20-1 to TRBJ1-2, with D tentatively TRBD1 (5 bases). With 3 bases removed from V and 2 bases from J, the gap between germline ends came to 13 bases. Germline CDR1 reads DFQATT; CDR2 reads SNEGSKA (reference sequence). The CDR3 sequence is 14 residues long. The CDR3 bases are TGCAGTGCTAGTGAACAGGCCGTAAACTATGGCTACACCTTC. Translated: CSASEQAVNYGYTF.